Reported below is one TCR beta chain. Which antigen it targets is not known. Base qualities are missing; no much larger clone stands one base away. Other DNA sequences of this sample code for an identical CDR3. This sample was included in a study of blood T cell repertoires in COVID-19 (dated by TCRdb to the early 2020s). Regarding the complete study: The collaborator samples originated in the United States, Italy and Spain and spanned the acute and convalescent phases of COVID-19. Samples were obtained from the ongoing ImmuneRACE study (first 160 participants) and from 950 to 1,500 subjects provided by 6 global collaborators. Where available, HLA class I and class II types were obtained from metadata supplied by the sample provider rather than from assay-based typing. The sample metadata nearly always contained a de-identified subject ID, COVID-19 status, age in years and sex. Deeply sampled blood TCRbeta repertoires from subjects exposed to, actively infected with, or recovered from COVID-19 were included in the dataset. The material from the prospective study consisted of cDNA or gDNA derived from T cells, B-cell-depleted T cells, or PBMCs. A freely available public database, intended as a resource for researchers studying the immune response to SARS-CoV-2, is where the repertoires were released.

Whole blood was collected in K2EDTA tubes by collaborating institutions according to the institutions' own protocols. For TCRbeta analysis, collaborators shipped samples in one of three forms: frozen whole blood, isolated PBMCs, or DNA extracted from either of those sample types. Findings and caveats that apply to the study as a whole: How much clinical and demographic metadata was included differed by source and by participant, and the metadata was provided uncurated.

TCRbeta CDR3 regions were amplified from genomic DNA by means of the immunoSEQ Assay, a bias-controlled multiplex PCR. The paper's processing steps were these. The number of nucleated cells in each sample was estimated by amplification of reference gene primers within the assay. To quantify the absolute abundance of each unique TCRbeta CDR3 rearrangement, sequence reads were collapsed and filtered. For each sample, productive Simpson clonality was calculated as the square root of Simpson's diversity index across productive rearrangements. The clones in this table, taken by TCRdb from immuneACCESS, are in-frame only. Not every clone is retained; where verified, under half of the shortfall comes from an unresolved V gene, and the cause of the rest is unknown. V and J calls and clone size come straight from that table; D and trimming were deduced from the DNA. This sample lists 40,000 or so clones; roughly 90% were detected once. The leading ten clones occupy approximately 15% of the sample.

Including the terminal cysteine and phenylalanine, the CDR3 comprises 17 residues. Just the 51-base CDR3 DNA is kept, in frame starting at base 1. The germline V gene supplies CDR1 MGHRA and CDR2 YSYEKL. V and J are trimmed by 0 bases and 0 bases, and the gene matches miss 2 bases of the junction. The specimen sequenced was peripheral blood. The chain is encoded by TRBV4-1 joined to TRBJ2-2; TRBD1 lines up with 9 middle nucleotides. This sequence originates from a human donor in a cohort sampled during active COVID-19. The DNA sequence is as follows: TGCGCCAGCAGCCAAGATACAGGGGGCGCGAACACCGGGGAGCTGTTTTTT. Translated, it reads CASSQDTGGANTGELFF.